The source of this TCR beta chain is a study of neurological immune-mediated disorders. The CDR3 totals 15 residues. V gave up 5 bases and J gave up 4 bases; unmatched junction bases: 6. Germline-derived CDR1 and CDR2 are SGHTA and FQGNSA. TCRdb recomputed calls from the 5' RACE reads with MiXCR, one row per CDR3 protein. The sample has 50,000 or so distinct CDR3 sequences; around a sixth are singletons. The sequenced material came from PBMCs. The sequence was obtained from a man aged 60-69 years in good health. The V gene is TRBV7-2, the J gene TRBJ1-4; 8 bases are shared with TRBD1. The CDR3 DNA sequence: TGTGCCAGCAGCGCCCAGGGGGCGATTAATGAAAAACTGTTTTTT. Its protein is CASSAQGAINEKLFF. Full variable domain (missing parts from reference TRBV7-2 and TRBJ1-4): GAGVSQSPSNKVTEKGKDVELRCDPISGHTALYWYRQSLGQGLEFLIYFQGNSAPDKSGLPSDRFSAERTGGSVSTLTIQRTQQEDSAVYLCASSAQGAINEKLFFGSGTQLSVL.